This T cell receptor beta chain stems from a study of Graves' ophthalmopathy and Graves' hyperthyroidism. V shed 2 bases and J shed 7 bases, with 11 bases lying between them. The CDR3 spans 13 residues. Germline-derived CDR1 and CDR2 are MGHDK and SYGVNS. Each donor who had ophthalmopathy showed moderate-to-severe activity, a CAS of ≥3, a NOSPECS of ≥4, and a duration under 3 months. RNA transcripts yielded amplified TCR beta CDR3 regions. Investigators did first-round RT-PCR with HTBI primers, then second-round multiplex PCR. TCRdb itself ran the multiplex PCR reads through MiXCR, one entry per CDR3 protein. Of 300,000 to 350,000 distinct CDR3 sequences in the sample, 15% to 20% were seen once.

This receptor was taken from an adult man with Graves' ophthalmopathy. The sample comprised peripheral blood. The chain carries TRBV25-1 and TRBJ1-1; tentative D call: TRBD1 (5 bases). The CDR3 here is CASSELTDYEAFF. CDR3 coding DNA: TGTGCCAGCAGTGAACTGACAGACTATGAAGCTTTCTTT. Drawing the rest from reference TRBV25-1 and TRBJ1-1, the complete variable domain is EADIYQTPRYLVIGTGKKITLECSQTMGHDKMYWYQQDPGMELHLIHYSYGVNSTEKGDLSSESTVSRIRTEHFPLTLESARPSHTSQYLCASSELTDYEAFFGQGTRLTVV.